This T cell receptor beta chain was documented in a study of blood T cell repertoires in COVID-19 (dated by TCRdb to between 2020 and 2021). Regarding the research as a whole: Samples covering the acute and convalescent phases of COVID-19 were provided by collaborators in the United States, Italy and Spain. The prospective study material was composed of cDNA or gDNA derived from T cells, B-cell-depleted T cells, or PBMCs. The dataset comprised deeply sampled blood TCRbeta repertoires from subjects exposed to, actively infected with, or recovered from COVID-19. The repertoires were released in a freely available public database meant as a resource for research on the immune response to SARS-CoV-2. Samples were obtained from the ongoing ImmuneRACE study (first 160 participants) and from about 1,300 subjects provided by 6 global collaborators. Nearly every sample came with metadata listing a de-identified subject ID, COVID-19 status, age in years and sex. Where HLA class I and class II types were available, the types were taken from metadata supplied by the sample provider, not from assay-based typing. On the study overall, not on this receptor specifically: The quantity of clinical and demographic metadata differed by source and by participant and was supplied without curation.

Participants in the prospective study were enrolled through a virtual design, were aged roughly 18 to 90 years, and lived in under 25 United States geographic areas. In the prospective study, cohorts were assigned on the basis of participant-reported clinical history obtained from a screening survey and a study questionnaire. In the prospective study, mobile phlebotomists collected whole blood, serum and a nasopharyngeal or oropharyngeal swab from each participant. Additional blood draws and questionnaires over a 2-month period could optionally be provided by prospective study participants. Before DNA extraction, prospective study blood samples were shipped either frozen or at room temperature. TCRbeta CDR3 regions were amplified from genomic DNA by means of the immunoSEQ Assay, a bias-controlled multiplex PCR. The study's own analysis went as follows. The number of nucleated cells in each sample was estimated from the amplification of reference gene primers within the assay. To quantify the absolute abundance of each unique TCRbeta CDR3 rearrangement, sequence reads were collapsed and filtered. For each sample, productive Simpson clonality was calculated by taking the square root of Simpson's diversity index across productive rearrangements. TCRdb limited this immuneACCESS table to in-frame rearrangements with V and J called. A share of clones is missing; checked studies link under half to unresolved V genes, and the rest is unexplained. V and J calls and clone size are as listed in that table; D and trimming were resolved from the DNA. A total of under 400,000 clones appear in this sample, about 86% of them only once. The ten top clones hold 4% to 5.5% of the sample.

On this clone itself: Its antigen specificity is not known. No base qualities exist here, and no much larger clone lies one base off it.

The material sequenced was PBMCs or T cells enriched from blood (not recorded which). This clonotype originated in a woman aged 40 to 50 with acute COVID-19.

For the CDR3, the sequence is CASSRTGDTYEQYF. Here is the DNA: TGTGCCAGCAGTCGGACAGGGGACACCTACGAGCAGTACTTC. This chain joins TRBV6-2 or TRBV6-3 to TRBJ2-7; TRBD1 lines up with 9 middle nucleotides. For CDR1 and CDR2, the germline V gene lists MNHEY and SVGEGT. The CDR3 runs 14 residues from the cysteine to the phenylalanine. Solely the CDR3 DNA is kept, with 42 bases framed from the first base. The germline V end is reduced by 5 bases and the J end by 2 bases; junction bases left unmatched: 4.